The 27 T cell receptor beta chains below were found in one sample sequenced in a study of cytomegalovirus exposure and HLA in healthy donors. Data came from immunoSEQ multiplex PCR; TCRdb stores just in-frame clones and leaves some out. The sample gives approximately 190,000 clones, around 83% of which show up once; over 10% is in the top ten. Sample: PBMCs. The origin of the receptors is a woman under 40 in good health and CMV-seropositive.

The chain uses TRBV29-1 and TRBJ2-7, with D uncertain. From germline, CDR1 is SQVTM and CDR2 ANQGSEA. This CDR3 spans 11 amino acids. V was trimmed by 6 bases and J by 0 bases, leaving 6 bases between them. CDR3 residues: CSVVSSYEQYF. The CDR3 DNA reads TGCAGCGTGGTTAGCTCCTACGAGCAGTACTTC.

CDR3 DNA sequence: TGCAGCGTTGATTTCGGACTAGCTAACGTGGGGGAGACCCAGTACTTC. Its protein product is CSVDFGLANVGETQYF. The chain carries TRBV29-1 and TRBJ2-5, with 8 bases fitting TRBD2. The trim removed 3 bases at V and 5 bases at J, leaving 14 bases unmatched. The CDR3 loop spans 16 amino acids. Per the germline V gene, CDR1 is SQVTM and CDR2 is ANQGSEA.

The chain uses TRBV5-6 and TRBJ2-3, with TRBD1 identical over 8 bases. CDR1 is SGHDT and CDR2 is YYEEEE in the germline V gene. Losses at the gene ends were 0 bases for V and 6 bases for J; bases not matched to a gene: 3. The CDR3 length is 14 residues. The CDR3 spells CASSLVRGRDTQYF. In DNA, the CDR3 is TGTGCCAGCAGCTTGGTCAGGGGGCGGGATACGCAGTATTTT.

With respect to this clone: Sequence at one end of the junction differs from germline and may be a read error. This chain links TRBV10-3 with TRBJ2-5, with TRBD2 matching 13 bases. The CDR3 sequence is 17 residues long. Germline assignment: CDR1 ENHRY and CDR2 SYGVKD. The CDR3 nucleotides are TGTGCCATCAGTGACCCAGGGACTAGCGGGAATCAAGGGACCCAGTACTTC. Residues: CAISDPGTSGNQGTQYF.

This chain connects TRBV5-1 to TRBJ2-5; 10 bases map to TRBD2. This CDR3 is 14 amino acids long. The J segment lost 5 bases and the V segment lost 4 bases, leaving 5 bases of the junction unmatched. Germline loops: CDR1 SGHRS, CDR2 YFSETQ. The CDR3 loop is CASSGQGLAETQYF. CDR3 in DNA: TGCGCCAGCAGCGGGCAGGGACTAGCGGAGACCCAGTACTTC.

This chain connects TRBV5-1 to TRBJ2-1; 10 bases match TRBD2. The CDR3 totals 17 residues. CDR1 is SGHRS and CDR2 is YFSETQ in the germline V gene. The ends lost 1 base at V and 2 bases at J; junction bases unmatched: 6. The CDR3 DNA follows: TGCGCCAGCAGCTTGTTCACTAGCGGGACTGCCTACAATGAGCAGTTCTTC. It is translated as CASSLFTSGTAYNEQFF.

This clone was observed a single time. J is TRBJ2-3 and V is TRBV5-1; TRBD2 matches at 7 bases. The CDR3 contains 16 residues. The V and J ends lost 4 bases and 0 bases, in that order; junction bases with no gene match: 8. The germline gives CDR1 SGHRS, CDR2 YFSETQ. The CDR3 here is CASSRFVSGSTDTQYF. As DNA, the CDR3 is TGCGCCAGCAGCCGATTTGTTAGCGGGAGCACAGATACGCAGTATTTT.

The chain joins TRBV15 to TRBJ2-2; 7 positions match TRBD2. With V trimmed by 1 base and J by 3 bases, 2 bases remained unmatched. The CDR3 extends over 15 amino acids. Germline loops: CDR1 LNHNV, CDR2 YYDKDF (reference sequence). CDR3 coding DNA: TGTGCCACCAGCAGAGGGACTAGGGACACCGGGGAGCTGTTTTTT. Amino acid sequence: CATSRGTRDTGELFF.

V is TRBV19 and J is TRBJ1-5; TRBD1 is a possible D gene (6 bases). The germline gives CDR1 LNHDA, CDR2 SQIVND (reference sequence). V was cut by 5 bases and J by 6 bases, with 11 bases left in between. This CDR3 is built from 13 residues. CDR3 amino acids: CASSGGGGQPQHF. The CDR3 DNA sequence: TGTGCCAGTAGTGGGGGGGGCGGTCAGCCCCAGCATTTT. The full variable domain, completed using reference TRBV19 and TRBJ1-5, is DGGITQSPKYLFRKEGQNVTLSCEQNLNHDAMYWYRQDPGQGLRLIYYSQIVNDFQKGDIAEGYSVSREKKESFPLTVTSAQKNPTAFYLCASSGGGGQPQHFGDGTRLSIL.

The rearrangement joins TRBV5-1 to TRBJ1-2; 7 nucleotides align to TRBD1. CDR1 is SGHRS and CDR2 is YFSETQ in the germline V gene. V gave up 4 bases and J gave up 3 bases; unmatched junction bases: 9. The CDR3 is 15 amino acids. CDR3 in amino acids: CASSQGTAPHYGYTF. The CDR3 nucleotides read TGCGCCAGCAGCCAAGGGACAGCGCCCCACTATGGCTACACCTTC.

This clone has only one observation. The chain couples TRBV18 to TRBJ2-1, with D perhaps TRBD1 (6 bases). The V gene lost 6 bases and the J gene lost 7 bases, with 22 bases spanning the gap. Per germline, CDR1 KGHSH and CDR2 LQKENI. The CDR3 is made up of 16 amino acids. CDR3 sequence: CASSERTAQDLNEQFF. The CDR3 nucleotides are TGTGCCAGCTCCGAACGGACAGCACAGGACCTAAATGAGCAGTTCTTC.

The V and J genes are TRBV11-2 and TRBJ1-2; D is ambiguous. V lost 0 bases, J lost 8 bases, and 7 bases lay in between. The CDR3 sequence is 12 residues long. Germline CDR1 and CDR2: SGHAT and FQNNGV. In DNA, the CDR3 is TGTGCCAGCAGCTTAGAGTCACACGGCTACACCTTC. It codes for CASSLESHGYTF.

The J gene is TRBJ2-6, the V gene TRBV29-1, with D perhaps TRBD2 (6 bases). Trimming stripped 6 bases from V and 2 bases from J, with 11 bases between. There are 14 residues in the CDR3. CDR1 and CDR2 (germline): SQVTM, ANQGSEA. CDR3 protein: CSVRGNTGANVLTF. The CDR3 DNA reads as TGCAGCGTCCGCGGGAATACTGGGGCCAACGTCCTGACTTTC.

The chain uses TRBV11-3 and TRBJ2-1; 9 bases map to TRBD1. CDR3 length: 16 residues. With 4 bases clipped from V and 9 bases from J, the junction kept 13 bases outside the gene matches. In germline, CDR1 is SGHNT, CDR2 YENEEA. Here the CDR3 reads CASSSGQGSISTEQFF. The CDR3 DNA is TGTGCCAGCAGCTCCGGACAGGGGAGCATATCCACTGAGCAGTTCTTC.

This clone occurred a few times. V and J are TRBV29-1 and TRBJ1-2; 12 positions agree with TRBD1. V shed 7 bases and J 7 bases; nucleotides not matched to a gene: 7. CDR1 is SQVTM, CDR2 ANQGSEA, per germline. The CDR3 is 13 amino acids. The CDR3 coding sequence is TGCAGCGGGGGGACAGGGGGCGACGCTGGCTACACCTTC. Its translation is CSGGTGGDAGYTF.

This chain uses TRBV6-1 with TRBJ1-1; D is perhaps TRBD1 (5 bases). Trimming left V 5 bases short and J 4 bases short, with 14 bases between. The CDR3 spans 14 residues. Germline CDR1 MNHNS, CDR2 SASEGT. The DNA of the CDR3 is TGTGCCAGCAGTATTAGGGGCGACGGCACTGAAGCTTTCTTT. It specifies CASSIRGDGTEAFF.

V gene TRBV6-1 combines with J gene TRBJ2-5; 7 bases agree with TRBD2. The CDR3 has 16 residues. The germline V gene has CDR1 MNHNS and CDR2 SASEGT. Unmatched junction bases numbered 9, after V lost 0 bases and J lost 5 bases. CDR3 DNA: TGTGCCAGCAGTGAAGCCTGGTGGGAGGGGACGGAGACCCAGTACTTC. Protein: CASSEAWWEGTETQYF.

V is TRBV27 and J is TRBJ2-1; TRBD1 might be the D (5 bases). V was clipped by 0 bases and J by 9 bases, with 9 bases between them. This CDR3 is 13 amino acids long. Germline CDR1 is MNHEY and CDR2 is SMNVEV (reference sequence). CDR3 nucleotide sequence: TGTGCCAGCAGTTTATCTGGGGCTCGTGAGCAGTTCTTC. Translation: CASSLSGAREQFF.

This rearrangement joins TRBV2 to TRBJ2-5; a weak D match, TRBD1 (6 bases). The CDR3 consists of 16 residues. The V gene lost 8 bases and the J gene lost 0 bases, with 19 bases spanning the gap. Per germline, CDR1 SNHLY and CDR2 FYNNEI. The CDR3 reads CASLRGRLGNQETQYF. The DNA for the CDR3 is TGTGCCAGCCTCAGGGGCCGCCTAGGGAACCAAGAGACCCAGTACTTC.

The sample holds one count of this clone. The rearrangement links TRBV6-5 to TRBJ2-7, with 7 nucleotides matching TRBD2. Per germline, CDR1 MNHEY and CDR2 SVGAGI. Trimming cost V 4 bases and J 10 bases; bases outside gene matches: 10. The CDR3 spans 13 residues. The CDR3 nucleotides are TGTGCCAGCAGTTTTGCGGGAGACTCCGAACAGTACTTC. Translating gives CASSFAGDSEQYF.

The chain is built from TRBV2 and TRBJ2-2, with TRBD2 matching over 8 bases. Germline V gene data show CDR1 as SNHLY and CDR2 as FYNNEI. With 6 bases clipped from V and 6 bases from J, the junction kept 6 bases outside the gene matches. The CDR3 runs 14 residues. The CDR3 spells CASRSERESGELFF. For the CDR3, the DNA is TGTGCCAGCAGGAGCGAGCGGGAGTCCGGGGAGCTGTTTTTT.

Worth noting for this clone: At the DNA level, this CDR3 is encoded by other sequences in the same sample as well. The chain employs TRBV27 and TRBJ2-7; 11 bases fit TRBD1. After removal of 2 bases from V and 4 bases from J, the junction contained 1 base not matched to a gene. This CDR3 has 14 amino acids. Germline V gene sequence: CDR1 MNHEY, CDR2 SMNVEV (reference sequence). CDR3 nucleotide sequence: TGTGCCAGCAGTTTAGGGGACAGGGGGTACGAGCAGTACTTC. Protein product: CASSLGDRGYEQYF.

J is TRBJ2-5 and V is TRBV28; no definite D call. V dropped 8 bases and J dropped 9 bases, with 13 bases sitting between them. CDR3 length: 11 residues. CDR1 is MDHEN, CDR2 SYDVKM, per germline. CDR3 nucleotide sequence: TGTGCCAGCCTAAAGAACCGCTCCCAGTACTTC. Its translation is CASLKNRSQYF.

The J gene is TRBJ1-2, the V gene TRBV29-1; D unclear. V lost 1 base and J 4 bases, leaving 13 bases between the germline ends. The CDR3 runs 14 residues. The germline V gene encodes CDR1 SQVTM and CDR2 ANQGSEA. CDR3 sequence reads: CSVEGRGMSYGYTF. CDR3 DNA: TGCAGCGTTGAAGGTAGAGGGATGAGCTATGGCTACACCTTC. Variable domain in full (rest from reference TRBV29-1 and TRBJ1-2): SAVISQKPSRDICQRGTSLTIQCQVDSQVTMMFWYRQQPGQSLTLIATANQGSEATYESGFVIDKFPISRPNLTFSTLTVSNMSPEDSSIYLCSVEGRGMSYGYTFGSGTRLTVV.

The rearrangement uses TRBV5-4 and TRBJ1-2; D uncertain. Germline CDR1 SGHNT, CDR2 YYREEE (reference sequence). The CDR3 totals 17 residues. The V and J ends lost 4 bases and 8 bases respectively, with 27 bases between them. The CDR3 coding sequence is TGTGCCAGCAGCCCGGGATCGATTTCGGTGGCTCTGGGGGGCTACACCTTC. This sequence encodes CASSPGSISVALGGYTF. Filled out from reference TRBV5-4 and TRBJ1-2, the complete variable domain reads ETGVTQSPTHLIKTRGQQVTLRCSSQSGHNTVSWYQQALGQGPQFIFQYYREEENGRGNFPPRFSGLQFPNYSSELNVNALELDDSALYLCASSPGSISVALGGYTFGSGTRLTVV.

The rearrangement links TRBV29-1 to TRBJ2-3, with 7 positions matching TRBD1. CDR1 is SQVTM and CDR2 is ANQGSEA in the germline V gene. This CDR3 is 16 amino acids long. The V and J ends lost 4 bases and 1 base, in that order; junction bases with no gene match: 11. The CDR3 coding sequence is TGCAGCGTTGGGGGTACCGCTGGACAGGGCACAGATACGCAGTATTTT. As protein: CSVGGTAGQGTDTQYF.

The chain combines TRBV6-6 with TRBJ2-7; no firm D call. V was cut by 4 bases and J by 1 base, with 11 bases left in between. CDR1 and CDR2 (germline): MNHNY, SVGAGI (reference sequence). This CDR3 is built from 14 residues. The CDR3 sequence is CASSFSQSSYEQYF. DNA of the CDR3: TGTGCCAGCAGTTTTTCTCAGTCTTCCTACGAGCAGTACTTC.